This T cell receptor beta chain came from a study of T-cell reconstitution after alpha-beta-depleted transplantation in children. TCRbeta library preparation incorporated unique molecular identifiers. One entry per CDR3 protein results from TCRdb running MiXCR on the PCR reads. Here the sample spans 190,000 or so distinct CDR3 sequences, 6% to 7% being singletons. CDR3 length equals 13 residues. Germline V lookup: CDR1 MNHEY, CDR2 SVGAGI. Trimming removed 10 bases at V and 5 bases at J, with 15 bases between. This clonotype was recorded at least ten times. The source material was PBMCs from the stem cell graft donor, sampled from the stem cell graft. The TCR comes from a human donor who donated a stem cell graft to a child with Wiskott-Aldrich syndrome. The chain is built from TRBV6-5 and TRBJ2-1; unclear D gene. The CDR3 protein is CATTKDANNEQFF. Here the CDR3 DNA reads TGTGCCACCACGAAAGACGCGAACAATGAGCAGTTCTTC.